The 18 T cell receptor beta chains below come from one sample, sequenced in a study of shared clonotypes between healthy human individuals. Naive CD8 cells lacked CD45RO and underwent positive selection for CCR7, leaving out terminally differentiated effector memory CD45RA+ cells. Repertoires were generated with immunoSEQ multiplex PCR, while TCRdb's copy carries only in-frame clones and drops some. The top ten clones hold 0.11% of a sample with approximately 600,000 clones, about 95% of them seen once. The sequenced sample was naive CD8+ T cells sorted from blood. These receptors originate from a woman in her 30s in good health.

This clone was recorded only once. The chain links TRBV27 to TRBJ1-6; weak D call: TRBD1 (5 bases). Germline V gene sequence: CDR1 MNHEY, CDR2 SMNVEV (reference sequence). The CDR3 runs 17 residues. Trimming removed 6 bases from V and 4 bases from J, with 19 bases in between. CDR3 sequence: CASSQGTGFGYNSPLHF. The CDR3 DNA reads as TGTGCCAGCAGCCAGGGAACGGGGTTTGGGTATAATTCACCCCTCCACTTT.

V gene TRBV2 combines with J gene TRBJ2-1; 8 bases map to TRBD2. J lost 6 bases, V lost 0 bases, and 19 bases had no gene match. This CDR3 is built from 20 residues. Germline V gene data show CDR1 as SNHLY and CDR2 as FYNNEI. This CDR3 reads CASSEAEIAGRTFGGNEQFF. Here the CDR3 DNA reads TGTGCCAGCAGTGAAGCGGAAATAGCGGGGAGGACCTTCGGGGGCAATGAGCAGTTCTTC.

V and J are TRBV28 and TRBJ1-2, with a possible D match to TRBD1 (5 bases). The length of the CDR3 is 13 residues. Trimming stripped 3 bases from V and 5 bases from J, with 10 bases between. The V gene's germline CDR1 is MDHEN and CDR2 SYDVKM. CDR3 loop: CASSLTDLYGYTF. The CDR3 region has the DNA TGTGCCAGCAGTTTGACAGATTTGTATGGCTACACCTTC.

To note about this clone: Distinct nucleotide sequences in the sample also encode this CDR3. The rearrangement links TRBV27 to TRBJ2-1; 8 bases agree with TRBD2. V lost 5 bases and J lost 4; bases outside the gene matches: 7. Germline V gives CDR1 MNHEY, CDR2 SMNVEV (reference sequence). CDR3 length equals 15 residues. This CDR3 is CASSPGTSGYNEQFF. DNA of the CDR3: TGTGCCAGCAGTCCCGGCACTAGCGGTTACAATGAGCAGTTCTTC.

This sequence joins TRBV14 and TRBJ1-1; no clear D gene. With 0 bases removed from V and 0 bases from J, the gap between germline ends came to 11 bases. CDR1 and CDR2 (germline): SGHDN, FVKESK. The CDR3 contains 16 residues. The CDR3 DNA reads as TGTGCCAGCAGCCAAGATCGCACAGAAATGAACACTGAAGCTTTCTTT. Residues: CASSQDRTEMNTEAFF.

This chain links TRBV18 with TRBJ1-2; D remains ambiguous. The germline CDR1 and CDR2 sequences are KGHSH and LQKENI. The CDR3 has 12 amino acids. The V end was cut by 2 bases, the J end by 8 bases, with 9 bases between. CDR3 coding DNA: TGTGCCAGCTCACCAATTAAAGCCGGCTACACCTTC. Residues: CASSPIKAGYTF.

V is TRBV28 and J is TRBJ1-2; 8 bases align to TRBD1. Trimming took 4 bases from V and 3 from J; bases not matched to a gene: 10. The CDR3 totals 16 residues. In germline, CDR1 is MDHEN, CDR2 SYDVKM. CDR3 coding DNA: TGTGCCAGCAGTTCCTCCCAGGGGGCGCGGGACTATGGCTACACCTTC. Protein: CASSSSQGARDYGYTF.

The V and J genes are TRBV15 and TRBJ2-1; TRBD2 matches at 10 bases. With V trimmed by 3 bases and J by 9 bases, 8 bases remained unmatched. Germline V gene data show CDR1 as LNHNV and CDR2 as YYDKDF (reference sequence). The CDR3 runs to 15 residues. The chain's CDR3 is CATSSTTSGEGEQFF. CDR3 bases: TGTGCCACCAGCAGCACTACTAGCGGGGAGGGTGAGCAGTTCTTC.

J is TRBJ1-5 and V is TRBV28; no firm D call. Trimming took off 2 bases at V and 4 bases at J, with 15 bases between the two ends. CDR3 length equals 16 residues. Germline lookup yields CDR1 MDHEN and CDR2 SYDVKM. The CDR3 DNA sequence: TGTGCCAGCAGTTTAGGAACAGCAATCGGGAATCAGCCCCAGCATTTT. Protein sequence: CASSLGTAIGNQPQHF.

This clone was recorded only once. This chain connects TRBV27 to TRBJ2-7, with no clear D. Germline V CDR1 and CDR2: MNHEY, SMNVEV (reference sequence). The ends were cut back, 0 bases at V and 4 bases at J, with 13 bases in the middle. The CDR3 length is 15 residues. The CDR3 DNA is TGTGCCAGCAGTTTATCCCTGGGCAGGATATACGAGCAGTACTTC. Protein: CASSLSLGRIYEQYF.

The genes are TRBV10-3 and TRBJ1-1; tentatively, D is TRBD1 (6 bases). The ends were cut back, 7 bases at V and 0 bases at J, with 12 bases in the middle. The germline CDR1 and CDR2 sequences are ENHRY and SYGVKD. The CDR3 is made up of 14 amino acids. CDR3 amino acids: CAINPRDMNTEAFF. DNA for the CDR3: TGTGCCATCAATCCCCGGGACATGAACACTGAAGCTTTCTTT.

CDR3 DNA sequence: TGCAGCGTTCGCTGGGACAGGGGCGAAGCTTTCTTT. Translating it yields CSVRWDRGEAFF. The V gene is TRBV29-1, the J gene TRBJ1-1; 10 bases line up with TRBD1. Germline V lookup: CDR1 SQVTM, CDR2 ANQGSEA. This CDR3 has 12 amino acids. Germline trimming cut 5 bases from V and 8 bases from J; bases unmatched to any gene: 5. The complete variable domain, with remaining parts taken from reference TRBV29-1 and TRBJ1-1, reads SAVISQKPSRDICQRGTSLTIQCQVDSQVTMMFWYRQQPGQSLTLIATANQGSEATYESGFVIDKFPISRPNLTFSTLTVSNMSPEDSSIYLCSVRWDRGEAFFGQGTRLTVV.

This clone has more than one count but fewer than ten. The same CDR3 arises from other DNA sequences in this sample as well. The DNA of the CDR3 is TGTGCCAGCAGCTTGGGTACCTACGAGCAGTACTTC. Translating it yields CASSLGTYEQYF. This rearrangement joins TRBV5-6 to TRBJ2-7; D is uncertain. V dropped 0 bases and J dropped 2 bases, with 3 bases sitting between them. The CDR3 is 12 residues long. Germline values: CDR1 SGHDT, CDR2 YYEEEE.

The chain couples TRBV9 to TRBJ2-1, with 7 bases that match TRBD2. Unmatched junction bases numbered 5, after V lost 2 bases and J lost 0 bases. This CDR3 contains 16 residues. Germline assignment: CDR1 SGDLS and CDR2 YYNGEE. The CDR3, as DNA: TGTGCCAGCAGCGTGTTGGGCGGGAGCTCCTACAATGAGCAGTTCTTC. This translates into CASSVLGGSSYNEQFF.

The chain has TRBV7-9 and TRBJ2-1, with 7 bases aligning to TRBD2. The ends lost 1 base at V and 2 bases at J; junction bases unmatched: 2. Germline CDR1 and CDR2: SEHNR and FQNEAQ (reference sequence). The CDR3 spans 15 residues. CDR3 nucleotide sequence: TGTGCCAGCAGCTTAGTCGGGGGGACCTACAATGAGCAGTTCTTC. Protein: CASSLVGGTYNEQFF.

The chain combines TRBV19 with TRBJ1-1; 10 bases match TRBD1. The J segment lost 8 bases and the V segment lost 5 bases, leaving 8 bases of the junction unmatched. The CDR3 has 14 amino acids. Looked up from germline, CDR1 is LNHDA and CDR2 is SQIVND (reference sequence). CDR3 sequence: CASSVRDRGTEAFF. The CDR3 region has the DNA TGTGCCAGTAGTGTCCGGGACAGGGGAACCGAAGCTTTCTTT.

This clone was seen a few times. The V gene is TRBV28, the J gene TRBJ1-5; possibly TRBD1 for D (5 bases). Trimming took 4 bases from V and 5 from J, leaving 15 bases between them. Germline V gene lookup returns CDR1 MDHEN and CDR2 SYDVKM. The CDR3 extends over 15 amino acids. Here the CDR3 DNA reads TGTGCCAGCAGTTCACCCTGGAGGGGTGATCAGCCCCAGCATTTT. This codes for CASSSPWRGDQPQHF.

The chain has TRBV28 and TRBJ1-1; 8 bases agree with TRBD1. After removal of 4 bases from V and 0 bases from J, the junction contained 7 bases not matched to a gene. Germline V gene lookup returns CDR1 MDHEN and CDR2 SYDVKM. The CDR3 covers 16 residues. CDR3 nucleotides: TGTGCCAGCAGTTCGGACAGGGAGGTGATGAACACTGAAGCTTTCTTT. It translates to CASSSDREVMNTEAFF. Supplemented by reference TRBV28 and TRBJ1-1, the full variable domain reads DVKVTQSSRYLVKRTGEKVFLECVQDMDHENMFWYRQDPGLGLRLIYFSYDVKMKEKGDIPEGYSVSREKKERFSLILESASTNQTSMYLCASSSDREVMNTEAFFGQGTRLTVV.